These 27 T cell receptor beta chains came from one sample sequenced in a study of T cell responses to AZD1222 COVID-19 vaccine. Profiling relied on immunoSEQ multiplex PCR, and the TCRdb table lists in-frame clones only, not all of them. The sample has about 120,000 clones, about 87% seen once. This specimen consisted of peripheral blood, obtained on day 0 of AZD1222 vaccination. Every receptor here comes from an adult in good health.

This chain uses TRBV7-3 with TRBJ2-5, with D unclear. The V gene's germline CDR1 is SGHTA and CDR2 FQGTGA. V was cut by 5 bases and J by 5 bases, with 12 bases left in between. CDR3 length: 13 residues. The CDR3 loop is CASSQILGETQYF. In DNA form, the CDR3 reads TGTGCCAGCAGCCAAATCCTGGGGGAGACCCAGTACTTC.

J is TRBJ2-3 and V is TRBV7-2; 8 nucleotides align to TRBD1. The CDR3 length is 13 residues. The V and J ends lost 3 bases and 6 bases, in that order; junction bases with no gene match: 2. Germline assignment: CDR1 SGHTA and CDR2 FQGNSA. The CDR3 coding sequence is TGTGCCAGCAGCTTTCAGGGGGCTGATACGCAGTATTTT. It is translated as CASSFQGADTQYF.

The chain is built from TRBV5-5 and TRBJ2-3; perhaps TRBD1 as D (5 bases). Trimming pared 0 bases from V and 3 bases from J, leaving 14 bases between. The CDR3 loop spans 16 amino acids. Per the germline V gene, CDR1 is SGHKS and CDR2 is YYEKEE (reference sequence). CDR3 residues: CASSLEGREGTDTQYF. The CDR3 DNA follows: TGTGCCAGCAGCTTGGAGGGCAGGGAAGGGACAGATACGCAGTATTTT.

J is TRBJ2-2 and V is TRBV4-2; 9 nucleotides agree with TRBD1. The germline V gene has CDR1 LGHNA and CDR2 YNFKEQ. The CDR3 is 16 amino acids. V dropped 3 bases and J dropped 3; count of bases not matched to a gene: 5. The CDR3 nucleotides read TGTGCCAGCAGCCAGGGGGACAGGGTAGACACCGGGGAGCTGTTTTTT. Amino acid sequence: CASSQGDRVDTGELFF.

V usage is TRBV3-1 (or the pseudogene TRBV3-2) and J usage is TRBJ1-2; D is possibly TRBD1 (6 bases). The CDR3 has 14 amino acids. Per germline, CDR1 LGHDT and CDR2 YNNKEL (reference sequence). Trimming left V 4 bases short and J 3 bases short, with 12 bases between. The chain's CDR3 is CASSPRGNYYGYTF. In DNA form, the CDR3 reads TGTGCCAGCAGCCCCAGGGGAAATTACTATGGCTACACCTTC.

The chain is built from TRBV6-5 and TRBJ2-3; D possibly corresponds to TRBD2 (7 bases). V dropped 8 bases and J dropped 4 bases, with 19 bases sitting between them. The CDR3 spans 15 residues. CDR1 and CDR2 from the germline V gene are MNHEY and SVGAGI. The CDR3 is CASPSWWGGADTQYF. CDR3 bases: TGTGCCAGCCCAAGTTGGTGGGGGGGCGCAGATACGCAGTATTTT.

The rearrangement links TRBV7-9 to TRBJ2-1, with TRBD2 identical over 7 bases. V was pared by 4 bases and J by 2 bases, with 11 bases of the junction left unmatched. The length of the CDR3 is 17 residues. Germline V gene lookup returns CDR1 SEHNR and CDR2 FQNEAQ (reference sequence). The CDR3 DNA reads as TGTGCCAGCAGCTGGGAGGGACTGCCATCTACCTACAATGAGCAGTTCTTC. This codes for CASSWEGLPSTYNEQFF.

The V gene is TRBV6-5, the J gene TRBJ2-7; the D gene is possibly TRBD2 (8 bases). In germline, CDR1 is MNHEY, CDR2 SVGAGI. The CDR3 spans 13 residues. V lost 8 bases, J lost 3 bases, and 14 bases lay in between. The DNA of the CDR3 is TGTGCCAGCCTCGGGGGGGACAGCTACGAGCAGTACTTC. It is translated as CASLGGDSYEQYF.

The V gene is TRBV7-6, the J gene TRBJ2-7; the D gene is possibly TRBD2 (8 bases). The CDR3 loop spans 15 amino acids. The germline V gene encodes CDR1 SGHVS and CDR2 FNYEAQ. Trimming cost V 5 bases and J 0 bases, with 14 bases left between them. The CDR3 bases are TGTGCCAGCAGCCCGGGAGGGACAGCCTCCTACGAGCAGTACTTC. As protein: CASSPGGTASYEQYF.

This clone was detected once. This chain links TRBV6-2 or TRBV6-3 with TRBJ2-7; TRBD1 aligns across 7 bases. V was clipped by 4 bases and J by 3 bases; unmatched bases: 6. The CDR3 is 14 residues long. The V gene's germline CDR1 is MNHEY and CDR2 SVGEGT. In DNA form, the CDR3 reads TGTGCCAGCAGTTCCACCCAGGGGGTCTACGAGCAGTACTTC. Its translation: CASSSTQGVYEQYF.

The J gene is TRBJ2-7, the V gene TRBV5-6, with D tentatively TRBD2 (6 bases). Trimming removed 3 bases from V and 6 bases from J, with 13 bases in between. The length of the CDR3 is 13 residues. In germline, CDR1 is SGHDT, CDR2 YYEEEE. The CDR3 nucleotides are TGTGCCAGCAGCTATAGGGACTTGAGCGAGCAGTACTTC. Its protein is CASSYRDLSEQYF.

The CDR3 DNA reads TGTGCCAGCAGCTTGCCGGGCTTCAATCAGCCCCAGCATTTT. Protein: CASSLPGFNQPQHF. The chain carries TRBV7-2 and TRBJ1-5; D remains unclear. Trimming took 3 bases from V and 3 from J, leaving 9 bases between them. This CDR3 contains 14 residues. Germline CDR1 is SGHTA and CDR2 is FQGNSA.

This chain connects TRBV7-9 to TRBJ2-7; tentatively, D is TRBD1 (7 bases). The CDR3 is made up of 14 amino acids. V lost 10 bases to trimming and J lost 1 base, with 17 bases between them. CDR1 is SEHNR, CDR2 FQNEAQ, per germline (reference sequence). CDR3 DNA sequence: TGTGCCACGCCAAGGCGGGACAGTTCCTACGAGCAGTACTTC. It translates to CATPRRDSSYEQYF.

In DNA form, the CDR3 reads TGTGCCAGCAGTTACCTGGGCTTAACTAGCGGGAGTGCAGATACGCAGTATTTT. Translation: CASSYLGLTSGSADTQYF. The chain uses TRBV6-2 or TRBV6-3 and TRBJ2-3; 11 bases are shared with TRBD2. Germline CDR1 and CDR2: MNHEY and SVGEGT. This CDR3 has 18 amino acids. The V and J ends lost 2 bases and 4 bases, in that order; junction bases with no gene match: 11.

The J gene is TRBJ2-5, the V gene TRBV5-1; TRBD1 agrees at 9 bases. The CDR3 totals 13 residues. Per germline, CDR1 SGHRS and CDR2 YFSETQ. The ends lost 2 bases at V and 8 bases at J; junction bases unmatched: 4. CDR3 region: CASSFPGQGTQYF. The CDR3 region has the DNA TGCGCCAGCAGCTTCCCGGGACAGGGAACCCAGTACTTC. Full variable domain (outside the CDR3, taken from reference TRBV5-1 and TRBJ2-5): KAGVTQTPRYLIKTRGQQVTLSCSPISGHRSVSWYQQTPGQGLQFLFEYFSETQRNKGNFPGRFSGRQFSNSRSEMNVSTLELGDSALYLCASSFPGQGTQYFGPGTRLLVL.

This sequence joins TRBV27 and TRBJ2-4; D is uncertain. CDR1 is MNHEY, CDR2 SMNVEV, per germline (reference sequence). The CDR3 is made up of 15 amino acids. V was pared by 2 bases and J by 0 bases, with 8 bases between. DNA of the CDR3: TGTGCCAGCAGTTTAAGGTGGATAGCCAAAAACATTCAGTACTTC. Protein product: CASSLRWIAKNIQYF.

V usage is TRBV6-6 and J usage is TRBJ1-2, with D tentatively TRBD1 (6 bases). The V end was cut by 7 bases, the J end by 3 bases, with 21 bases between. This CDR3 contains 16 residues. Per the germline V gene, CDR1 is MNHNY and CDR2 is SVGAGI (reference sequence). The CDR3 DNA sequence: TGTGCCAGCACTCACCCGGCAGGGGCTCTCTACTATGGCTACACCTTC. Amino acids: CASTHPAGALYYGYTF.

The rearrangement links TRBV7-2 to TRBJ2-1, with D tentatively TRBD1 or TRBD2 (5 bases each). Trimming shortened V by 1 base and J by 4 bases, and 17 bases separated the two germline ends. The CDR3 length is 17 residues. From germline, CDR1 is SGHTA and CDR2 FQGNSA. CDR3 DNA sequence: TGTGCCAGCAGCTTAGTAGCTGGGACCGGGCCTTACAATGAGCAGTTCTTC. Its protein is CASSLVAGTGPYNEQFF.

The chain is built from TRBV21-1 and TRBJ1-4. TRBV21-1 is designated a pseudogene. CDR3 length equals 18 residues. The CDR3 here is CASSKEVDTLRMKEELFF. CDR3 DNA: TGTGCCAGCAGCAAAGAGGTTGACACCCTTAGAATGAAAGAGGAACTGTTTTTT.

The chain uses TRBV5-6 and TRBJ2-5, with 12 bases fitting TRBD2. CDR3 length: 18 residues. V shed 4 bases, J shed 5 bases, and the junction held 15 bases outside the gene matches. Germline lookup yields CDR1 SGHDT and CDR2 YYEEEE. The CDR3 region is CASSTTIRLAGAVETQYF. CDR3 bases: TGTGCCAGCAGCACTACTATAAGACTAGCGGGAGCGGTGGAGACCCAGTACTTC.

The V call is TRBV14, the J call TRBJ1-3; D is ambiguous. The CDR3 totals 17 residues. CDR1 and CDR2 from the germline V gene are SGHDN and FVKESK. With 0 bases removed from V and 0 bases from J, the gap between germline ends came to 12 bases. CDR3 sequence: CASSQDLGRYSGNTIYF. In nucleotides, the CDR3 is TGTGCCAGCAGCCAAGATTTGGGCCGGTACTCTGGAAACACCATATATTTT.

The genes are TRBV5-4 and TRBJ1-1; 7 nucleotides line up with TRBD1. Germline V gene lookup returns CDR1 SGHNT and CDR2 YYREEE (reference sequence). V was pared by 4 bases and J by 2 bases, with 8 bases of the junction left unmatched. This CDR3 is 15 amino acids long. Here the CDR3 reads CASSPPTGANTEAFF. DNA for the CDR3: TGTGCCAGCAGCCCGCCTACAGGGGCCAACACTGAAGCTTTCTTT.

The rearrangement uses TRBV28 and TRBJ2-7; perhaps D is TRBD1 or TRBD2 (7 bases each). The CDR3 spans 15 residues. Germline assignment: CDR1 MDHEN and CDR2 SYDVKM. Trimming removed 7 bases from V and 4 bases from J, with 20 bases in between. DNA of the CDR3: TGTGCCAGCACCCTGGGAGGGCAGGGGGGATACGAGCAGTACTTC. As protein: CASTLGGQGGYEQYF. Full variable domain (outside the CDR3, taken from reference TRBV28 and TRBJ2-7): DVKVTQSSRYLVKRTGEKVFLECVQDMDHENMFWYRQDPGLGLRLIYFSYDVKMKEKGDIPEGYSVSREKKERFSLILESASTNQTSMYLCASTLGGQGGYEQYFGPGTRLTVT.

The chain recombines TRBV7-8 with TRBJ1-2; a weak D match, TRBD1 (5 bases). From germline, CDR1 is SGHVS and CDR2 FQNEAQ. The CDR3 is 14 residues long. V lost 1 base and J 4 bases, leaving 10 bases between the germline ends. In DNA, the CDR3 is TGTGCCAGCAGCTTAGTTACAGGACTCTATGGCTACACCTTC. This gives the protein CASSLVTGLYGYTF.

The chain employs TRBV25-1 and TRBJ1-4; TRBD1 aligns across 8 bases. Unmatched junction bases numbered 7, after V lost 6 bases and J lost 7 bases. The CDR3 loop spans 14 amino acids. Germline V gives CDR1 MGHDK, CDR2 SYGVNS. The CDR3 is CASSGQGSGEKLFF. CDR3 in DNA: TGTGCCAGCAGCGGACAGGGTTCTGGTGAAAAACTGTTTTTT. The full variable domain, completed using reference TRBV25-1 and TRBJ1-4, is EADIYQTPRYLVIGTGKKITLECSQTMGHDKMYWYQQDPGMELHLIHYSYGVNSTEKGDLSSESTVSRIRTEHFPLTLESARPSHTSQYLCASSGQGSGEKLFFGSGTQLSVL.

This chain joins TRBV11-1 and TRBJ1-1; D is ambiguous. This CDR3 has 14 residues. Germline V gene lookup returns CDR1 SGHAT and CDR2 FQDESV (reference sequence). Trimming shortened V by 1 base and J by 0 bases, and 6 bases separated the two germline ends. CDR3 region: CASSLGQLNTEAFF. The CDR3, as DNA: TGTGCCAGCAGCTTAGGGCAGTTGAACACTGAAGCTTTCTTT.

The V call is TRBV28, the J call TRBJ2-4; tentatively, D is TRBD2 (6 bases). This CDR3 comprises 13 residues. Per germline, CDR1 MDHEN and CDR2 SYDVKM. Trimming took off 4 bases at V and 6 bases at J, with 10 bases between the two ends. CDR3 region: CASSYGTSNIQYF. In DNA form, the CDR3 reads TGTGCCAGCAGTTATGGGACTTCAAACATTCAGTACTTC.